The 22 T cell receptor beta chains below come from one sample, sequenced in a study of CD8 T cells in ankylosing spondylitis. Study findings and constraints: Blood from ankylosing spondylitis patients appeared to carry a characteristic roughly eight-variant TCR beta motif.

In TCRdb, the 5' RACE reads were re-called with MiXCR into one record per CDR3 protein. The sample has 800,000 to 900,000 distinct CDR3 sequences, approximately 12% seen once. These receptors lack a known antigen. Material: blood, either unsorted or a sorted T cell fraction (not recorded which). Receptors originate from a male donor with ankylosing spondylitis.

The chain links TRBV11-2 to TRBJ2-1; 13 nucleotides align to TRBD2. Germline-derived CDR1 and CDR2 are SGHAT and FQNNGV. With V trimmed by 1 base and J by 4 bases, 10 bases remained unmatched. This CDR3 comprises 19 residues. CDR3 DNA sequence: TGTGCCAGCAGCTTAGGTGGGACTAGCGGGGTCGCCAGGTACAATGAGCAGTTCTTC. Its translation: CASSLGGTSGVARYNEQFF.

This clonotype appeared many times. V is TRBV6-4 and J is TRBJ2-1; D remains ambiguous. Germline V gives CDR1 MRHNA, CDR2 SNTAGT. The V gene lost 6 bases and the J gene lost 8 bases, with 17 bases spanning the gap. The CDR3 covers 14 residues. The CDR3: CASSYQPASHEQFF. The CDR3 DNA is TGTGCCAGCAGCTACCAACCGGCGAGTCATGAGCAGTTCTTC.

The table lists this clonotype with a few counts. The V call is TRBV7-3, the J call TRBJ2-2; 12 positions match TRBD2. The junction had 5 bases not matched to a gene; V was cut back by 5 bases and J by 4 bases. CDR3 length equals 16 residues. Per the germline V gene, CDR1 is SGHTA and CDR2 is FQGTGA. The CDR3 is CASSPTSGGLTGELFF. The CDR3 DNA reads TGTGCCAGCAGCCCCACTAGCGGGGGGCTCACCGGGGAGCTGTTTTTT.

The V and J genes are TRBV4-3 and TRBJ1-2, with D possibly TRBD1 on 5 matching bases. Deletions cut 4 bases from V and 3 bases from J, with 12 bases between. Germline CDR1 and CDR2: LGHNA and YSLEER. The CDR3 totals 14 residues. CDR3 in amino acids: CASSRDSEDYGYTF. The CDR3 nucleotides read TGCGCCAGCAGCCGAGACAGCGAGGACTATGGCTACACCTTC.

The chain joins TRBV9 to TRBJ1-4; 7 bases align to TRBD1. This CDR3 contains 15 residues. V shed 3 bases, J shed 8 bases, and the junction held 10 bases outside the gene matches. The germline CDR1 and CDR2 sequences are SGDLS and YYNGEE. The CDR3 DNA reads as TGTGCCAGCAGCGGACAGGGTGGGGGCGAAGAAAAACTGTTTTTT. Translated: CASSGQGGGEEKLFF.

This clonotype was counted only a few times. The chain uses TRBV30 and TRBJ1-1; D not resolved. The V gene's germline CDR1 is GTSNPN and CDR2 SVGIG (reference sequence). V lost 2 bases and J lost 3, with 10 bases in between. The CDR3 consists of 13 residues. The CDR3 spells CAWSLGSDTEAFF. DNA for the CDR3: TGTGCCTGGAGTTTGGGGTCGGACACTGAAGCTTTCTTT. Combining the CDR3 with reference TRBV30 and TRBJ1-1 gives the whole variable domain SQTIHQWPATLVQPVGSPLSLECTVEGTSNPNLYWYRQAAGRGLQLLFYSVGIGQISSEVPQNLSASRPQDRQFILSSKKLLLSDSGFYLCAWSLGSDTEAFFGQGTRLTVV.

This clonotype was seen repeatedly, ten times or more. The rearrangement uses TRBV12-3 or TRBV12-4 and TRBJ2-7; D perhaps matches TRBD2 (6 bases). The V gene lost 1 base and the J gene lost 6 bases, with 7 bases spanning the gap. This CDR3 region has 12 residues. In nucleotides, the CDR3 is TGTGCCAGCAGTTTAGGGAGGGGCGAGCAGTACTTC. Its translation is CASSLGRGEQYF.

This chain joins TRBV9 and TRBJ1-2; D gene unclear. The germline gives CDR1 SGDLS, CDR2 YYNGEE. The CDR3 contains 14 residues. Between the trimmed V and J ends, which lost 6 bases and 4 bases, there was a span of 16 bases. CDR3 coding DNA: TGTGCCAGCACTCGGGGTGATTCCTCCTATGGCTACACCTTC. Amino acids: CASTRGDSSYGYTF.

This clonotype showed up many times. This chain connects TRBV7-6 to TRBJ2-2; no reliable D call. The V end was cut by 5 bases, the J end by 7 bases, with 11 bases between. CDR1 SGHVS and CDR2 FNYEAQ come from the germline V gene. The CDR3 spans 13 residues. CDR3 DNA sequence: TGTGCCAGCAGCCTAGACGGTCACGGGGAGCTGTTTTTT. Amino acids: CASSLDGHGELFF.

This clonotype was seen at least ten times. The genes are TRBV5-1 and TRBJ2-3; the D call may be TRBD1 or TRBD2 (6 bases each). Germline CDR1 is SGHRS and CDR2 is YFSETQ. CDR3 length: 16 residues. Trimming pared 0 bases from V and 2 bases from J, leaving 13 bases between. CDR3 amino acids: CASSLVSRGPTDTQYF. The CDR3 region has the DNA TGCGCCAGCAGCTTGGTTTCTCGGGGGCCCACAGATACGCAGTATTTT.

This rearrangement joins TRBV6-1 to TRBJ2-2; D is uncertain. Trimming removed 8 bases at V and 3 bases at J, with 10 bases between. CDR1 MNHNS and CDR2 SASEGT come from the germline V gene. The CDR3 is made up of 13 amino acids. CDR3 DNA: TGTGCCAGCTCTAAGGATTACACCGGGGAGCTGTTTTTT. This codes for CASSKDYTGELFF.

This clonotype was detected ten times or more. This chain uses TRBV25-1 with TRBJ1-2; D is ambiguous. The CDR3 covers 15 residues. V lost 2 bases to trimming and J lost 4 bases, with 14 bases between them. Germline V gene data show CDR1 as MGHDK and CDR2 as SYGVNS. DNA of the CDR3: TGTGCCAGCAGTGAAGATCCCCTCGACACCTATGGCTACACCTTC. Residues: CASSEDPLDTYGYTF.

V and J are TRBV20-1 and TRBJ2-7; 8 bases agree with TRBD2. CDR3 length: 14 amino acids. The germline CDR1 and CDR2 sequences are DFQATT and SNEGSKA (reference sequence). Unmatched junction bases numbered 4, after V lost 0 bases and J lost 3 bases. The DNA for the CDR3 is TGCAGTGCTAGAGATGTAGCGGGACGCTACGAGCAGTACTTC. Its protein product is CSARDVAGRYEQYF.

The chain uses TRBV20-1 and TRBJ2-7; 7 nucleotides agree with TRBD1. V lost 4 bases, J lost 5 bases, and 8 bases stayed unmatched. The CDR3 contains 13 residues. Germline CDR1 DFQATT, CDR2 SNEGSKA (reference sequence). The CDR3 sequence is CSANYADRHEQYF. CDR3 DNA sequence: TGCAGTGCTAACTACGCGGACAGGCACGAGCAGTACTTC.

V usage is TRBV24-1 and J usage is TRBJ2-1; D perhaps matches TRBD2 (5 bases). This CDR3 comprises 19 residues. Trimming shortened V by 1 base and J by 4 bases, and 22 bases separated the two germline ends. Germline lookup yields CDR1 KGHDR and CDR2 SFDVKD. The CDR3 here is CATSDFPGGGIHLYNEQFF. The DNA of the CDR3 is TGTGCCACCAGTGATTTCCCCGGAGGAGGAATTCACCTTTACAATGAGCAGTTCTTC.

The chain links TRBV7-2 to TRBJ2-5; 7 bases agree with TRBD1. V shed 3 bases and J 4 bases; nucleotides not matched to a gene: 5. This CDR3 is built from 14 residues. Germline lookup yields CDR1 SGHTA and CDR2 FQGNSA. This chain's CDR3 is CASSFQGVGETQYF. CDR3 in DNA: TGTGCCAGCAGCTTCCAGGGGGTGGGAGAGACCCAGTACTTC.

In its sample, this clonotype was seen a few times. The gene calls are TRBV10-3 and TRBJ1-2, with D possibly TRBD1 on 5 matching bases. V was trimmed by 7 bases and J by 8 bases, leaving 17 bases between them. CDR1 is ENHRY and CDR2 is SYGVKD in the germline V gene. The CDR3 extends over 13 amino acids. The CDR3 loop is CAITRDGKAGYTF. CDR3 DNA: TGTGCCATCACTCGGGACGGCAAGGCAGGCTACACCTTC.

V is TRBV6-1 and J is TRBJ2-4, with a tentative D call TRBD2 (7 bases). The V end lost 6 bases, the J end lost 2 bases, and 14 bases lay between the germline ends. This CDR3 has 15 residues. CDR1 MNHNS and CDR2 SASEGT come from the germline V gene. CDR3 nucleotide sequence: TGTGCCAGCAGCTCACGGGGGGCGTCCAAAAACATTCAGTACTTC. This gives the protein CASSSRGASKNIQYF.

This clonotype appeared a few times. The CDR3 sequence: CSAPGGGASTDTQYF. The CDR3 DNA follows: TGCAGTGCGCCAGGAGGGGGGGCGAGCACAGATACGCAGTATTTT. The chain combines TRBV20-1 with TRBJ2-3; D might be TRBD2 (7 bases). The V end was cut by 6 bases, the J end by 0 bases, with 16 bases between. Germline loops: CDR1 DFQATT, CDR2 SNEGSKA (reference sequence). The CDR3 has 15 residues.

The chain couples TRBV5-1 to TRBJ2-3, with D maybe TRBD1 (5 bases). The germline gives CDR1 SGHRS, CDR2 YFSETQ. V was trimmed by 0 bases and J by 4 bases, leaving 12 bases between them. The CDR3 is 15 residues long. CDR3 nucleotide sequence: TGCGCCAGCAGCTTGGCACAGGTTTTGGCAGATACGCAGTATTTT. This codes for CASSLAQVLADTQYF.

The chain couples TRBV12-3 or TRBV12-4 to TRBJ1-1, with 8 bases matching TRBD1. The CDR3 length is 13 residues. Losses at the gene ends were 8 bases for V and 5 bases for J; bases not matched to a gene: 7. The CDR3, as DNA: TGTGCCAGCGGATGGACAGGGAAAACTGAAGCTTTCTTT. It specifies CASGWTGKTEAFF.

This clonotype was observed a handful of times. The chain carries TRBV5-5 and TRBJ2-7; perhaps D is TRBD1 or TRBD2 (5 bases each). This CDR3 is built from 14 residues. Germline V gene lookup returns CDR1 SGHKS and CDR2 YYEKEE (reference sequence). V shed 6 bases and J shed 2 bases, with 15 bases lying between them. The CDR3 DNA is TGTGCCAGCAATAAAGGGACCGAACCCTACGAGCAGTACTTC. Protein sequence: CASNKGTEPYEQYF. The full variable domain, in which reference TRBV5-5 and TRBJ2-7 provide the parts outside the CDR3, is DAGVTQSPTHLIKTRGQQVTLRCSPISGHKSVSWYQQVLGQGPQFIFQYYEKEERGRGNFPDRFSARQFPNYSSELNVNALLLGDSALYLCASNKGTEPYEQYFGPGTRLTVT.